This T cell receptor (beta chain) was documented in a study of blood T cell repertoires in COVID-19. Overall study context: Sample material is recorded as cDNA or gDNA derived from T cells, B-cell-depleted T cells, or PBMCs.

Germline-derived CDR1 and CDR2 are LNHDA and SQIVND (reference sequence). J lost 5 bases, V lost 5 bases, and 1 base had no gene match. This CDR3 has 14 amino acids. The repertoire was sequenced with immunoSEQ multiplex PCR; TCRdb's copy has only in-frame clones and lacks some. The sample comprises roughly 81,000 clones, around 82% of which are singletons, and approximately 3% rests with the top ten. This receptor was taken from a woman aged 80 or over with COVID-19, enrolled during active disease. Sequencing was done on a sample of peripheral blood. The rearrangement uses TRBV19 and TRBJ1-5; 12 bases map to TRBD1. CDR3 in DNA: TGTGCCAGTAGTGGGACAGGGGGCGATCAGCCCCAGCATTTT. This encodes CASSGTGGDQPQHF.